This TCR beta chain stems from a study of blood T cell repertoires in COVID-19. This CDR3 is 15 amino acids long. Germline-derived CDR1 and CDR2 are MNHEY and SMNVEV (reference sequence). V lost 3 bases and J 2 bases, leaving 11 bases between the germline ends. As originally analysed: It was from reference gene primer amplification that nucleated cell counts were estimated. Method: immunoSEQ multiplex PCR; TCRdb's copy keeps in-frame clones and lacks some. V, J and clone size are those of that table, while D and trimming were read from the DNA. This table holds 95,000 to 150,000 clones, around 88% found once.

V is TRBV27 and J is TRBJ2-1; no definite D call. This receptor was taken from a woman between 50 and 59 years old with active or convalescent COVID-19. The sample taken for sequencing was peripheral blood. The CDR3 DNA sequence: TGTGCCAGCAGTTTGGAGTTCGAGACCTACAATGAGCAGTTCTTC. Its translation: CASSLEFETYNEQFF.